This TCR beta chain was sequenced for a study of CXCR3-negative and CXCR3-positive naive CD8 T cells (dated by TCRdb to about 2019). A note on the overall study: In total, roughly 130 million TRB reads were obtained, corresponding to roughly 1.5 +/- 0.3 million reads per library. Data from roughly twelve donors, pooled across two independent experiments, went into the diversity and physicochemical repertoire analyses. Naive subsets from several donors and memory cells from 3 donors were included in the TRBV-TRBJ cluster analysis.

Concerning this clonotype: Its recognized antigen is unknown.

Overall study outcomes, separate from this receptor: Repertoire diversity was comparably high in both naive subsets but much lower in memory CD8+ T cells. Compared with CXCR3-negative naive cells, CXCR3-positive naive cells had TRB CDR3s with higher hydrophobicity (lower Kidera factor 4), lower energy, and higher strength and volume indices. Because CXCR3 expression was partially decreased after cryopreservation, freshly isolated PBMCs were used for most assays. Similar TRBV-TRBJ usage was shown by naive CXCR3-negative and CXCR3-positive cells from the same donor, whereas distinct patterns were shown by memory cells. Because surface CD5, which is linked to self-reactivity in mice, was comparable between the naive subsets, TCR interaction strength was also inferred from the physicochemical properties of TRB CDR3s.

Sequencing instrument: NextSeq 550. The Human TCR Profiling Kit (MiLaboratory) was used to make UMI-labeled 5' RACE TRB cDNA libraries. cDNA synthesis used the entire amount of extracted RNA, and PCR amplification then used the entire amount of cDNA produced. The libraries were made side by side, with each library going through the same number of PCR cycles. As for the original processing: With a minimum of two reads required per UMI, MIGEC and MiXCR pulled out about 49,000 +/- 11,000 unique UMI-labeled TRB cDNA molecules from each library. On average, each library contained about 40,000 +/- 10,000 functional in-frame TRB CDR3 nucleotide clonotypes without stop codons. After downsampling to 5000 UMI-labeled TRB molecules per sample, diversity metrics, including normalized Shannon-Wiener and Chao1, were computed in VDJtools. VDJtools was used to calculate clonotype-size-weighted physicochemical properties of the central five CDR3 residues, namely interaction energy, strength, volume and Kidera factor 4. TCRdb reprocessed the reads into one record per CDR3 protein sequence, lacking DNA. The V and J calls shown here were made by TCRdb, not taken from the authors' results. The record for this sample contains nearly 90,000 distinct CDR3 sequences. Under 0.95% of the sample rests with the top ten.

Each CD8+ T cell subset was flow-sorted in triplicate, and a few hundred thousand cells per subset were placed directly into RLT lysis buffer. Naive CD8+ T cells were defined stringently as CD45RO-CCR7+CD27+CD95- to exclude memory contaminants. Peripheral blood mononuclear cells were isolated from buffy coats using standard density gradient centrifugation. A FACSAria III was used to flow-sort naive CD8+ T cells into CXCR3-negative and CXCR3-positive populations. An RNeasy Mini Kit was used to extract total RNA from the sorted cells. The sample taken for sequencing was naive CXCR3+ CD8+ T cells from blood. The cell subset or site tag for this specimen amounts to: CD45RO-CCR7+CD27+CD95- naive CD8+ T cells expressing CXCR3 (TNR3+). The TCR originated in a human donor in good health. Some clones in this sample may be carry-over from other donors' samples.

This receptor has the CDR3 CASSKDNYEQYF. The chain was built from TRBV11-3 and TRBJ2-7; TCRdb's D call of TRBD1 is untestable without DNA. From a lookup of the germline V gene, CDR1 and CDR2 are SGHNT and YENEEA. Reading from cysteine to phenylalanine, the CDR3 counts 12 amino acids. The DNA sequence is not available.